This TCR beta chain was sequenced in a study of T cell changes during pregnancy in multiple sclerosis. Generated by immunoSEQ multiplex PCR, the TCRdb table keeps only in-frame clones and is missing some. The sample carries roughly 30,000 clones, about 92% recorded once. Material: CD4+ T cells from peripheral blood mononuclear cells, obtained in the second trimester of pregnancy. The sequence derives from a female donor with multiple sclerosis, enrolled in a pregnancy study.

CDR3 in DNA: TGTGCCAGCACCCCCGGCCCAACTAGCGGGAGATTCCTATATTTT. Translation: CASTPGPTSGRFLYF. V is TRBV7-2 and J is TRBJ2-3; TRBD2 matches 11 bases. The CDR3 loop spans 15 amino acids. With V trimmed by 7 bases and J by 15 bases, 18 bases remained unmatched. Looked up from germline, CDR1 is SGHTA and CDR2 is FQGNSA.